This is a list of T cell receptor beta chains from one sample in a study of blood T cells in healthy people across ages. TCRdb independently ran MiXCR on the 5' RACE reads; one entry per CDR3 protein. The repertoire holds 950,000 to 1,200,000 distinct CDR3 sequences, 35% to 40% seen once, with roughly 14% in the top ten. The sequenced sample consisted of blood. The receptors derive from a man aged 18 to 30 in good health. The CDR3 runs from the conserved cysteine through the conserved F or W.

>TRBV30
CAWSVGVGGYTF
>TRBV20-1
CSAGGGTDTQYF
>TRBV7-2
CASSLAAEAGELFF
>TRBV7-2
CASSLIAGGTYEQYF
>TRBV28
CASSSGQGPYGYTF
>TRBV7-2
CASSFVGAGAHQPQHF
>TRBV12-3/TRBV12-4
CASSWAGGDYGYTF
>TRBV5-1
CASSLLAGYTDTQYF
>TRBV10-3
CAIRESYEQYF
>TRBV20-1
CSAEFSNEQFF
>TRBV7-2
CASSLDNELNTEAFF